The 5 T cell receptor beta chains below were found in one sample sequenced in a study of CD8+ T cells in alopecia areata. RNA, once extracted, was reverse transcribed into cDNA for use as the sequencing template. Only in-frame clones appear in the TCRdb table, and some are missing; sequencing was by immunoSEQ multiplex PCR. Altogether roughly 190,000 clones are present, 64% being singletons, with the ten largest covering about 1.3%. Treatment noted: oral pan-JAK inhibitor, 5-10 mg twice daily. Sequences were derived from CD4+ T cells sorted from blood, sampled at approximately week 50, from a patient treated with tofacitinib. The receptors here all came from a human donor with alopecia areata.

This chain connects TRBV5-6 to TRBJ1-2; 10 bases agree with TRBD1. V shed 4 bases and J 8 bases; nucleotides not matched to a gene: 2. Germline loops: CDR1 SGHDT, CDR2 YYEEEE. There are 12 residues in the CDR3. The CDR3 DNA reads TGTGCCAGCAGCGGGGACAGGGGCGGCTACACCTTC. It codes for CASSGDRGGYTF.

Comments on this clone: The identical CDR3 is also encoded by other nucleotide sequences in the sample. CDR3 sequence reads: CASSLARGRTEAFF. DNA for the CDR3: TGCGCCAGCAGCTTGGCCAGGGGTAGGACTGAAGCTTTCTTT. V is TRBV5-1 and J is TRBJ1-1, with a tentative D call TRBD1 (6 bases). V was shortened by 0 bases and J by 5 bases, with 11 bases between the two germline ends. Per the germline V gene, CDR1 is SGHRS and CDR2 is YFSETQ. The CDR3 runs to 14 residues.

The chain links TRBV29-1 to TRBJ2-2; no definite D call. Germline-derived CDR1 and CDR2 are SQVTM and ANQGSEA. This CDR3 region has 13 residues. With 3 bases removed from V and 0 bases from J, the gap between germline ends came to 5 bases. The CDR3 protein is CSVDRSNTGELFF. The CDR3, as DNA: TGCAGCGTTGACAGATCGAACACCGGGGAGCTGTTTTTT.

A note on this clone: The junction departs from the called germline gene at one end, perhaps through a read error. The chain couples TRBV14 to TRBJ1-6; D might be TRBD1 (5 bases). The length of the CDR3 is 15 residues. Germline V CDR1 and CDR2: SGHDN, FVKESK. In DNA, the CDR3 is TGTGCCAGCAGCCAAGAGGGGGGTTATACTTCACCCCTCCACTTT. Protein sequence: CASSQEGGYTSPLHF.

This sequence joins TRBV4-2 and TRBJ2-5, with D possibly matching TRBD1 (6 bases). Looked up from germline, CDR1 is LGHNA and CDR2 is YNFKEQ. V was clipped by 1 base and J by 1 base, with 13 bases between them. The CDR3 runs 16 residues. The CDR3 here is CASSQVGARGQETQYF. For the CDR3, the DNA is TGTGCCAGCAGCCAAGTTGGAGCCAGGGGCCAAGAGACCCAGTACTTC.